This T cell receptor beta chain was sequenced during a study of shared clonotypes between healthy human individuals. Some clones are missing from TCRdb's copy, which holds only in-frame ones; the method was immunoSEQ multiplex PCR. The sample contains about 680,000 clones, about 74% of which appear only once. General study points: Clonotype sharing among donors, it was expected, would be affected by sequencing depth.

In regard to this clone: Antigen specificity is unknown.

Trimming removed 0 bases at V and 5 bases at J, with 8 bases between. Per the germline V gene, CDR1 is SGHRS and CDR2 is YFSETQ. This CDR3 contains 14 residues. The sequence was collected from a woman aged 25 to 39 in good health. The genes are TRBV5-1 and TRBJ2-2; D remains ambiguous. The sequencing input was memory CD4+ T cells sorted from blood. The subset denotes: CD45RA-negative fraction. Here the CDR3 DNA reads TGCGCCAGCAGCTTGGTGGATGCAACCGGGGAGCTGTTTTTT. Amino acids: CASSLVDATGELFF.